What follows are 2 T cell receptor beta chains derived from one specimen sequenced in a study of shared clonotypes between healthy human individuals. The assay was immunoSEQ multiplex PCR, and TCRdb's table has in-frame clones only and misses some. The sample has about 1.5 million clones; 95% to 99% are singletons. The source material was naive CD4+ T cells sorted from blood. The subset here: CD45RA+ positively selected. Receptors originate from a man aged 25-45 years in good health.

The V call is TRBV30, the J call TRBJ1-2; D remains ambiguous. Germline-derived CDR1 and CDR2 are GTSNPN and SVGIG (reference sequence). CDR3 size: 12 residues. Trimming removed 4 bases at V and 6 bases at J, with 12 bases between. The CDR3 coding sequence is TGTGCCTGGACCGGACGGCCGCATGGCTACACCTTC. Translated, it gives CAWTGRPHGYTF. Drawing the rest from reference TRBV30 and TRBJ1-2, the complete variable domain is SQTIHQWPATLVQPVGSPLSLECTVEGTSNPNLYWYRQAAGRGLQLLFYSVGIGQISSEVPQNLSASRPQDRQFILSSKKLLLSDSGFYLCAWTGRPHGYTFGSGTRLTVV.

The chain carries TRBV4-3 and TRBJ2-2; TRBD2 matches at 9 bases. V was pared by 1 base and J by 4 bases, with 4 bases of the junction left unmatched. There are 16 residues in the CDR3. Germline CDR1 reads LGHNA; CDR2 reads YSLEER. In nucleotides, the CDR3 is TGCGCCAGCAGCCAAGTAGCGGGAGTTGCCACCGGGGAGCTGTTTTTT. Translated, it gives CASSQVAGVATGELFF.